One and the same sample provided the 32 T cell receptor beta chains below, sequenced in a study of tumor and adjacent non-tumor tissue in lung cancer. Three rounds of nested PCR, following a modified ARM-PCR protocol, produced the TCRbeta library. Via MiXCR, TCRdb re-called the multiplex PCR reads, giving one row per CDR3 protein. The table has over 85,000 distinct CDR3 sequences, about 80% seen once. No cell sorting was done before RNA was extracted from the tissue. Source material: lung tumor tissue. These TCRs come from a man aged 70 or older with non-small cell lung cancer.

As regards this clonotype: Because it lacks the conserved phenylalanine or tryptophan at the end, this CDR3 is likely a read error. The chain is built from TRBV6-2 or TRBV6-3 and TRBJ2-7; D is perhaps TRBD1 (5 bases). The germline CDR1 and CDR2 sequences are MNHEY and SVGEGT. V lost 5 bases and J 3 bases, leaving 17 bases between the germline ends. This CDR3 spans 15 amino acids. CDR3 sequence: CASSTKTEFNYEQYL. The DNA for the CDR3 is TGTGCCAGCAGTACTAAGACAGAGTTCAACTACGAGCAGTACTTG.

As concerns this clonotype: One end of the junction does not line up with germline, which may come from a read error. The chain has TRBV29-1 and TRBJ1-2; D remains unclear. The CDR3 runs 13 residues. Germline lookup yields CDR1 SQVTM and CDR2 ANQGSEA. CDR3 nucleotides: TGCAGCGTTCTGCATACGGGAGCCCATGGCTACGCCTTC. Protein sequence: CSVLHTGAHGYAF.

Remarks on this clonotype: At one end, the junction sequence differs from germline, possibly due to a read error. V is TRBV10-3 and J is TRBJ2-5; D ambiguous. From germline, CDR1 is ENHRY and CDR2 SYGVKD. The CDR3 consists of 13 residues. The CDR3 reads CAVSENSQETQYF. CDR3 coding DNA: TGTGCCGTCAGTGAAAACAGCCAAGAGACCCAGTATTTC.

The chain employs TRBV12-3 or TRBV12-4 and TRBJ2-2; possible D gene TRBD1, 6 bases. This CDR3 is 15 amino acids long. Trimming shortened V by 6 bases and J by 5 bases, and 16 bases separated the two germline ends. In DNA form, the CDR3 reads TGTGCCAGCAGCCTGAACAGGGCCCAGACCGGGGAGCTGTTTTTT. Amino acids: CASSLNRAQTGELFF.

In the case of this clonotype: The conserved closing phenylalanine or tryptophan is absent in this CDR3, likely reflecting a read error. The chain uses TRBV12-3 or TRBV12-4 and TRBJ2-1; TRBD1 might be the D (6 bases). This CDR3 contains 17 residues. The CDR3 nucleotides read TGTGCCAGCAATTTAGGACAGTCGGTTACTTACCACAATGAGCAGTTCTTA. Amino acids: CASNLGQSVTYHNEQFL.

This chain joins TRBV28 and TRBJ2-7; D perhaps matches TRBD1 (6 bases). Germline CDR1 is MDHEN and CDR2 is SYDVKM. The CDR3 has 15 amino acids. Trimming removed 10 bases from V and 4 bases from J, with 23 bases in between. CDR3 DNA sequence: TGTGCCAACACTTCACGGCGGGCCAGGGGTTACGAGCAGTACTTC. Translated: CANTSRRARGYEQYF.

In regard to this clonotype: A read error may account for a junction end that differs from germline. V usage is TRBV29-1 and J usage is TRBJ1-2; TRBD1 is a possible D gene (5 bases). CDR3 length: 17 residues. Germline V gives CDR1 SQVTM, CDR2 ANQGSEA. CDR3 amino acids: CSVEEYVQGHTNCGYTF. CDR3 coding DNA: TGCAGCGTTGAAGAGTATGTCCAGGGCCATACTAACTGTGGCTACACCTTC.

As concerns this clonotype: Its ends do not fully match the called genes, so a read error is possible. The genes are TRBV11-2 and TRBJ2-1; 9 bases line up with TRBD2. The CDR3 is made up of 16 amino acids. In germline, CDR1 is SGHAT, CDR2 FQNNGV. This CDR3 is CASSLHAGTSNNEQLF. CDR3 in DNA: TGTGCCAGCAGCTTACACGCCGGGACTAGCAACAATGAGCAGCTCTTC.

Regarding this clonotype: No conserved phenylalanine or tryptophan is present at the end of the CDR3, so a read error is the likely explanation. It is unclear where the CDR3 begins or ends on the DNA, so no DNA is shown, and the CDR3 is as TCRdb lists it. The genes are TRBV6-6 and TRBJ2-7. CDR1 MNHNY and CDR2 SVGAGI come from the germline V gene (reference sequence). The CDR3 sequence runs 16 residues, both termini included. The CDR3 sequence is CASGYSPVNPSYEQYS.

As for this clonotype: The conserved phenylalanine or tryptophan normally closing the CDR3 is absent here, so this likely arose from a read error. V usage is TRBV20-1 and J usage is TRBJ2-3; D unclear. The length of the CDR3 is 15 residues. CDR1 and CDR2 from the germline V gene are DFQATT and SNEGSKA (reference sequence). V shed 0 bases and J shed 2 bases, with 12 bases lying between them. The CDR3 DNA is TGCAGTGCTAGAGATCGACAACAGTCCACAGATACGCAGTATTCT. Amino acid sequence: CSARDRQQSTDTQYS.

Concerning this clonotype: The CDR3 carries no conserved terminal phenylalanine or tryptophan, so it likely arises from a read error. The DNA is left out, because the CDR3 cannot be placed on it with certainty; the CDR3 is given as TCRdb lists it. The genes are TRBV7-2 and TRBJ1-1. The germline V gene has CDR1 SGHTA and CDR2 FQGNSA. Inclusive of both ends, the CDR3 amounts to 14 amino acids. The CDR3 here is CASSLRGGDTEAFI.

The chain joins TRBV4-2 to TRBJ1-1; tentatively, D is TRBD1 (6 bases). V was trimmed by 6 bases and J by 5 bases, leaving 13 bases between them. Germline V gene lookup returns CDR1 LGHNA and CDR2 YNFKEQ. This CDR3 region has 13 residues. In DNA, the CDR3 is TGTGCCAGCAGTTGGACAGATTTTACTGAAGCTTTCTTT. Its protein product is CASSWTDFTEAFF.

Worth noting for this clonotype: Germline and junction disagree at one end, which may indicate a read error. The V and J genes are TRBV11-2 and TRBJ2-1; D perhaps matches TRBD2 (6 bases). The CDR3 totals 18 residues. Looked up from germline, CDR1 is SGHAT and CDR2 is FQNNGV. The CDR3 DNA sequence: TGTGTCAGCACCTTACAAGTGCGGGACTGGGCCTCCTACAATGAGCGGTTCTTC. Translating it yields CVSTLQVRDWASYNERFF.

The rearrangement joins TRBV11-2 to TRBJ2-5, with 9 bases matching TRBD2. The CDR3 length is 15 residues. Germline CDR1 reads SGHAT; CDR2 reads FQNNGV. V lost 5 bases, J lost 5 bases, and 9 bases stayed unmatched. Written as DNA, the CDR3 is TGTGCCAGCAGCCTTTTTCCAAGCGGGGGGGAGACCCAGTACTTC. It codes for CASSLFPSGGETQYF. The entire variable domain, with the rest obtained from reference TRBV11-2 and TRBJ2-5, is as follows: EAGVAQSPRYKIIEKRQSVAFWCNPISGHATLYWYQQILGQGPKLLIQFQNNGVVDDSQLPKDRFSAERLKGVDSTLKIQPAKLEDSAVYLCASSLFPSGGETQYFGPGTRLLVL.

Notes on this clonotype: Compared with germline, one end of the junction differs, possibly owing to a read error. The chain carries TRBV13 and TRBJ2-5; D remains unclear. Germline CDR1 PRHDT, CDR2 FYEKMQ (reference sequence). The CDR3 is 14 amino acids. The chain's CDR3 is CASSLGRVRETQHF. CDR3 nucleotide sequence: TGTGCCAGCAGCTTAGGCCGGGTAAGAGAGACCCAGCACTTC.

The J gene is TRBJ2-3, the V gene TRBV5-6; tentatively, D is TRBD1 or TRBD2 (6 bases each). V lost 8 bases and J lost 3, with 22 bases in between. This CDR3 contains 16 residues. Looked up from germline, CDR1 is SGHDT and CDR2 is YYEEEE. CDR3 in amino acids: CARGPQGMGGTDTQYF. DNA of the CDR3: TGTGCCAGAGGTCCGCAGGGGATGGGGGGAACAGATACGCAGTATTTT.

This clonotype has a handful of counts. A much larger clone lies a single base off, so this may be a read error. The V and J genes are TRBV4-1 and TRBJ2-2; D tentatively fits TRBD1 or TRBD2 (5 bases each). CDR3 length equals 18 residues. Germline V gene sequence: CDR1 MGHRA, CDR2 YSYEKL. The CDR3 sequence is CASSHHRTRVQNTGELLF. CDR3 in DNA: TGCGCCAGCAGCCACCACAGGACCAGGGTCCAAAACACCGGGGAGCTGTTATTT.

The CDR3, as DNA: TGTCCCGGCAGTCAGGTGGTTTTAAATCAGCCCCAGCATTTT. Its translation: CPGSQVVLNQPQHF. V is TRBV28 and J is TRBJ1-5; D is ambiguous. This CDR3 spans 14 amino acids. Germline lookup yields CDR1 MDHEN and CDR2 SYDVKM.

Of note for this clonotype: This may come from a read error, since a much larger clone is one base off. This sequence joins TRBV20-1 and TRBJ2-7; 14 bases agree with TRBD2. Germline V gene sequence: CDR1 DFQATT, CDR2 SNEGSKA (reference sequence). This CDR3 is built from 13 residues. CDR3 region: CCATLGTSGRQYF. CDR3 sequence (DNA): TGCTGTGCTACACTAGGGACTAGCGGGAGGCAGTACTTC.

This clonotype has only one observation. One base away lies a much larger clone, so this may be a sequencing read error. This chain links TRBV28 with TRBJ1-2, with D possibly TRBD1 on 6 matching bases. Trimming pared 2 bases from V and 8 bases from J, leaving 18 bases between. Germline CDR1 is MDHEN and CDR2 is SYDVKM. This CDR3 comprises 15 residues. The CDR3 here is CASSLRWTVLGGYTF. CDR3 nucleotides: TGTGCCAGCAGTTTACGGTGGACAGTTTTAGGGGGCTACACCTTC.

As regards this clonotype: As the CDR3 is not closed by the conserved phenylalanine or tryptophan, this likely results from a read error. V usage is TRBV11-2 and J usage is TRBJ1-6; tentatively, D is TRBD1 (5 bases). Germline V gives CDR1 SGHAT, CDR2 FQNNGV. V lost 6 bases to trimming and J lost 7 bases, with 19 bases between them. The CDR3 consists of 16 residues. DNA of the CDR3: TGTGCCAGCAGATTCGACCAAGGGGCGAGGAATTCACCCCTCCACTAT. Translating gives CASRFDQGARNSPLHY.

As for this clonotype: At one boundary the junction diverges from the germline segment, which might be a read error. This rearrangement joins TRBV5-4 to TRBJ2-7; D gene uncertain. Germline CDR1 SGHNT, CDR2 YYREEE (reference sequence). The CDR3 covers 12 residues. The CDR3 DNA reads TGTGCCAGCAGCTCTTGGGGATACGATCAGTACTTC. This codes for CASSSWGYDQYF.

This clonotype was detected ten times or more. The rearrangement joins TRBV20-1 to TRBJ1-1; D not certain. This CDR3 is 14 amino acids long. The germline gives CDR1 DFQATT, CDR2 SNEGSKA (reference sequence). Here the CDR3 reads CSFLGSYMNTEAFF. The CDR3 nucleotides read TGCAGCTTCTTGGGCAGTTACATGAACACTGAAGCTTTCTTT.

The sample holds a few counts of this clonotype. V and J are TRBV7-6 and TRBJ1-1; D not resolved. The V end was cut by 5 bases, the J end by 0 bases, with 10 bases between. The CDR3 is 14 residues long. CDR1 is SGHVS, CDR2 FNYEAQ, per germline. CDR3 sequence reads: CASSPSHLNTEAFF. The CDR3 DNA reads TGTGCCAGCAGCCCTAGCCACTTGAACACTGAAGCTTTCTTT.

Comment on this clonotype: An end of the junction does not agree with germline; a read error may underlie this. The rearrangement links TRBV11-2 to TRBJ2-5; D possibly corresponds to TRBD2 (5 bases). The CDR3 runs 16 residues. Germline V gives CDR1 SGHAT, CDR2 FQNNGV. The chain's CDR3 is CASSLGVSVVQEIQYF. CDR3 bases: TGTGCCAGCAGCTTAGGGGTTAGCGTGGTACAAGAGATCCAGTACTTC.

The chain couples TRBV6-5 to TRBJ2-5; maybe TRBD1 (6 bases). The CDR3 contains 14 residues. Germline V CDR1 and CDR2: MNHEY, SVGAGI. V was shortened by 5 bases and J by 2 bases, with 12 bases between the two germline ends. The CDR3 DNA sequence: TGTGCCAGCAGTACCAGCACAGGGCAAGAGACCCAGTACTTC. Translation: CASSTSTGQETQYF.

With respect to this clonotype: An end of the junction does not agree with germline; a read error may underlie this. The CDR3, as DNA: TGTGTCAGCAGCTTGGCCGGGACAGTAAATCAGCACCAGCATTTT. It codes for CVSSLAGTVNQHQHF. V is TRBV5-5 and J is TRBJ1-5, with 7 bases lining up with TRBD1. There are 15 residues in the CDR3. Per germline, CDR1 SGHKS and CDR2 YYEKEE (reference sequence).

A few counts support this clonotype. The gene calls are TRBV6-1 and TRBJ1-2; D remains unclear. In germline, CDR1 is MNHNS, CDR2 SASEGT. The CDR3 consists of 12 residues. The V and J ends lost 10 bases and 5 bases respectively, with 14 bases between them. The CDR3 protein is CANSVDAYGYTF. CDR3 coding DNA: TGTGCCAACAGCGTTGACGCTTATGGCTACACCTTC.

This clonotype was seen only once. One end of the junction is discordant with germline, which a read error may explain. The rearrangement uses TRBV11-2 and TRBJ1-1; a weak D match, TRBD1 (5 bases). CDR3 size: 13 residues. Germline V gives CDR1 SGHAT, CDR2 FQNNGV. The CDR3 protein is CASNLWTSDNPFF. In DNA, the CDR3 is TGTGCCAGCAACTTATGGACATCAGATAATCCTTTCTTT.

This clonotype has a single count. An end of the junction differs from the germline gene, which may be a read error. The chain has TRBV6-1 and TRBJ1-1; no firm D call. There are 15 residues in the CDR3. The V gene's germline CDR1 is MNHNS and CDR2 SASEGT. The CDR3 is CASSENSLMNTEAFF. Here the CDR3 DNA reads TGTGCCAGCAGTGAAAACAGCCTGATGAATACTGAAGCTTTCTTT.

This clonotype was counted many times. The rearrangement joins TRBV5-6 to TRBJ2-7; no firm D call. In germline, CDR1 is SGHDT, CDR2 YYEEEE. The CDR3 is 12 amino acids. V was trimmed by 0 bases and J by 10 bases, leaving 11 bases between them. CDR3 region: CASSLDQKNQYF. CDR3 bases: TGTGCCAGCAGCTTGGACCAGAAGAATCAGTACTTC.

This chain's CDR3 is CAGGPPGFYGYTF. CDR3 bases: TGTGCCGGCGGCCCACCAGGATTTTATGGCTACACCTTC. This chain links TRBV28 with TRBJ1-2; D not certain. V lost 11 bases and J 5 bases, leaving 18 bases between the germline ends. This CDR3 is built from 13 residues. CDR1 MDHEN and CDR2 SYDVKM come from the germline V gene.